These 6 T cell receptor beta chains were sequenced from one sample in a study of blood T cell repertoires in COVID-19 (dated by TCRdb to 2020 to 2021). The library came from the immunoSEQ multiplex PCR assay. TCRdb took over this immuneACCESS table, retaining in-frame rearrangements with V and J assigned. Such tables are incomplete; in checked studies, under half of the missing clones stem from an unresolved V gene, and the remainder is unexplained. This sample has some 360,000 clones in its table, and approximately 89% of those were observed once. Approximately 4.1% of the sample is in the top ten clones. What was sequenced was peripheral blood. The origin of the receptors is a woman in her sixties with COVID-19, enrolled during active disease.

This clone was counted a few times. The chain couples TRBV6-6 to TRBJ1-6, with 8 bases identical to TRBD1. Trimming at V came to 6 bases and at J to 7 bases, leaving 14 bases not matched to a gene. Germline CDR1 MNHNY, CDR2 SVGAGI (reference sequence). The CDR3 consists of 17 residues. The CDR3 reads CASSRYPPGQANSPLHF. Here the CDR3 DNA reads TGTGCCAGCAGCCGATACCCCCCGGGACAGGCAAATTCACCCCTCCACTTT.

V is TRBV11-3 and J is TRBJ2-1; 14 bases fit TRBD2. With V trimmed by 5 bases and J by 10 bases, 7 bases remained unmatched. The CDR3 is 15 amino acids. The germline V gene encodes CDR1 SGHNT and CDR2 YENEEA. The CDR3, as DNA: TGTGCCAGCAGCGTAGGACTAGCGGGGGGAAGGGAGCAGTTCTTC. This encodes CASSVGLAGGREQFF.

The V call is TRBV2, the J call TRBJ1-4; no clear D. The CDR3 covers 14 residues. Trimming shortened V by 4 bases and J by 6 bases, and 12 bases separated the two germline ends. The germline V gene encodes CDR1 SNHLY and CDR2 FYNNEI. The chain's CDR3 is CASSASGGYEKLFF. The CDR3 coding sequence is TGTGCCAGCAGTGCCAGCGGAGGATATGAAAAACTGTTTTTT.

The chain is built from TRBV18 and TRBJ1-5, with TRBD1 matching 7 bases. V dropped 4 bases and J dropped 6; count of bases not matched to a gene: 6. The germline CDR1 and CDR2 sequences are KGHSH and LQKENI. This CDR3 spans 14 amino acids. The CDR3 sequence is CASSLTGAVQPQHF. CDR3 DNA: TGTGCCAGCTCACTCACAGGGGCGGTTCAGCCCCAGCATTTT.

The rearrangement joins TRBV6-5 to TRBJ1-5; a possible D gene is TRBD1 (6 bases). The CDR3 contains 14 residues. Trimming took off 7 bases at V and 3 bases at J, with 13 bases between the two ends. Germline CDR1 is MNHEY and CDR2 is SVGAGI. The DNA of the CDR3 is TGTGCCAGCATTCCCGGGACACCCAATCAGCCCCAGCATTTT. As protein: CASIPGTPNQPQHF.

The gene calls are TRBV5-1 and TRBJ2-7; D uncertain. Germline CDR1 is SGHRS and CDR2 is YFSETQ. The CDR3 spans 14 residues. V lost 2 bases to trimming and J lost 1 base, with 10 bases between them. In DNA, the CDR3 is TGCGCCAGCAGCTTCTCAGGTAGATCCTACGAGCAGTACTTC. The encoded protein is CASSFSGRSYEQYF.